This TCR beta chain is drawn from a study of T cells expressing NK-cell markers. For the study at large: Seven of the eight sequenced donors were classified as HCMV-seropositive, and one was classified as seronegative.

The CDR3 is made up of 15 amino acids. The germline V gene encodes CDR1 SGHRS and CDR2 YFSETQ. TCRdb reprocessed the 5' RACE reads; each CDR3 protein has one entry and no DNA is given. In total, the table holds 550,000 to 600,000 distinct CDR3 sequences. This chain joins TRBV5-1 and TRBJ1-2; TCRdb outputs TRBD1, but without DNA this stays unchecked. This receptor was obtained from a man between 18 and 29 years old in good health. Sequenced input: blood T cells: a sorted CD56 or NKG2C T cell subset, CD4+ or CD8+ T cells, or bulk PBMC T cells (not recorded which). The CDR3 here is CASRKPGDRRRGYTF.